The 15 T cell receptor beta chains listed next were all sequenced from one sample in a study of early T cells in non-severe SARS-CoV-2 infection. Each CDR3 protein gets one entry after TCRdb re-called the 5' RACE reads with MiXCR. The data hold more than 85,000 distinct CDR3 sequences, with over 15% observed a single time. What was sequenced was whole blood. These receptors all stem from an adult who was a healthcare worker with PCR-confirmed SARS-CoV-2 infection or an uninfected control (not recorded which).

This clonotype was recorded a few times. The J gene is TRBJ2-1, the V gene TRBV7-9; D unclear. The germline CDR1 and CDR2 sequences are SEHNR and FQNEAQ (reference sequence). V was clipped by 0 bases and J by 8 bases, with 11 bases between them. This CDR3 comprises 14 residues. The CDR3 DNA is TGTGCCAGCAGCTTAGCGAATCCTAGTGATGAGCAGTTCTTC. Protein: CASSLANPSDEQFF.

This chain uses TRBV19 with TRBJ1-1, with D perhaps matching TRBD1 (5 bases). This CDR3 region has 15 residues. Per the germline V gene, CDR1 is LNHDA and CDR2 is SQIVND (reference sequence). The V and J ends lost 5 bases and 1 base respectively, with 14 bases between them. The CDR3 DNA follows: TGTGCCAGTAGTGTATCCAGGGCGGCGAACACTGAAGCTTTCTTT. This sequence encodes CASSVSRAANTEAFF.

The chain has TRBV7-6 and TRBJ2-2, with 8 bases identical to TRBD1. Germline lookup yields CDR1 SGHVS and CDR2 FNYEAQ. Germline trimming cut 6 bases from V and 0 bases from J; bases unmatched to any gene: 6. The CDR3 is made up of 16 amino acids. DNA for the CDR3: TGTGCCAGCAGAAGACAGGGGTCCGCGAACACCGGGGAGCTGTTTTTT. This gives the protein CASRRQGSANTGELFF.

V is TRBV2 and J is TRBJ2-7, with 7 bases fitting TRBD2. V shed 6 bases, J shed 0 bases, and the junction held 5 bases outside the gene matches. Looked up from germline, CDR1 is SNHLY and CDR2 is FYNNEI. The CDR3 has 14 amino acids. This CDR3 reads CASRSGILSYEQYF. The CDR3 nucleotides are TGTGCCAGCAGAAGCGGGATACTCTCCTACGAGCAGTACTTC. The full variable domain, its missing parts supplied by reference TRBV2 and TRBJ2-7, is EPEVTQTPSHQVTQMGQEVILRCVPISNHLYFYWYRQILGQKVEFLVSFYNNEISEKSEIFDDQFSVERPDGSNFTLKIRSTKLEDSAMYFCASRSGILSYEQYFGPGTRLTVT.

V usage is TRBV20-1 and J usage is TRBJ1-1; D is ambiguous. V lost 2 bases, J lost 1 base, and 14 bases lay in between. The CDR3 is made up of 15 amino acids. The germline gives CDR1 DFQATT, CDR2 SNEGSKA (reference sequence). The CDR3 sequence is CSARYRRHQNTEAFF. Here the CDR3 DNA reads TGCAGTGCTAGATATCGCAGACACCAGAACACTGAAGCTTTCTTT.

The rearrangement uses TRBV19 and TRBJ2-3; D is unclear. The CDR3 covers 14 residues. Germline CDR1 LNHDA, CDR2 SQIVND (reference sequence). The V end was cut by 3 bases, the J end by 4 bases, with 11 bases between. The CDR3 spells CASSIAWTPDTQYF. The CDR3 DNA reads as TGTGCCAGTAGTATTGCCTGGACCCCAGATACGCAGTATTTT.

As for this clonotype: The junction and the germline gene differ at one end; a read error may be behind it. This rearrangement joins TRBV7-2 to TRBJ2-2; 9 bases map to TRBD1. The CDR3 consists of 15 residues. CDR1 is SGHTA and CDR2 is FQGNSA in the germline V gene. CDR3 region: CASSPGQGGTGEPFF. The CDR3 region has the DNA TGTGCCAGCAGCCCGGGACAGGGTGGCACCGGGGAGCCGTTTTTT.

Many counts were recorded for this clonotype. The chain couples TRBV7-9 to TRBJ2-7; D is ambiguous. CDR1 is SEHNR, CDR2 FQNEAQ, per germline (reference sequence). The CDR3 has 15 amino acids. V was clipped by 5 bases and J by 3 bases, with 17 bases between them. CDR3 nucleotides: TGTGCCAGCAGCCCGAGGTGGGCTTTAAGCTACGAGCAGTACTTC. This encodes CASSPRWALSYEQYF.

J is TRBJ1-3 and V is TRBV9, with D unresolved. The CDR3 spans 13 residues. Per the germline V gene, CDR1 is SGDLS and CDR2 is YYNGEE. V was cut by 0 bases and J by 3 bases, with 4 bases left in between. This CDR3 reads CASSVDIGNTIYF. CDR3 in DNA: TGTGCCAGCAGCGTAGATATTGGAAACACCATATATTTT.

There are many counts of this clonotype. The V gene is TRBV4-3, the J gene TRBJ1-3; D unclear. V was clipped by 4 bases and J by 5 bases, with 3 bases between them. The CDR3 has 11 residues. Per the germline V gene, CDR1 is LGHNA and CDR2 is YSLEER. This chain's CDR3 is CASSLRNTIYF. The CDR3 DNA sequence: TGCGCCAGCAGCCTTAGAAACACCATATATTTT.

DNA of the CDR3: TGTGCCAGCAGCTTTAGCGGTTCCTACAATGAGCAGTTCTTC. Protein sequence: CASSFSGSYNEQFF. The chain combines TRBV7-2 with TRBJ2-1; D may be TRBD2 (6 bases). The CDR3 contains 14 residues. CDR1 and CDR2 (germline): SGHTA, FQGNSA. Trimming left V 3 bases short and J 1 base short, with 7 bases between.

The rearrangement links TRBV27 to TRBJ2-3; no clear D. V was shortened by 6 bases and J by 6 bases, with 10 bases between the two germline ends. The CDR3 totals 12 residues. Per the germline V gene, CDR1 is MNHEY and CDR2 is SMNVEV (reference sequence). The DNA for the CDR3 is TGTGCCAGCAGCTCCGATGGGGATACGCAGTATTTT. Its translation is CASSSDGDTQYF.

This clonotype was seen more than once but under ten times. This rearrangement joins TRBV9 to TRBJ2-3; D is perhaps TRBD1 (5 bases). CDR1 SGDLS and CDR2 YYNGEE come from the germline V gene. V was cut by 1 base and J by 2 bases, with 8 bases left in between. This CDR3 region has 14 residues. DNA for the CDR3: TGTGCCAGCAGCGTACAGGGTTACACAGATACGCAGTATTTT. This encodes CASSVQGYTDTQYF.

J is TRBJ2-1 and V is TRBV27; possibly TRBD1 for D (5 bases). V lost 5 bases to trimming and J lost 1 base, with 9 bases between them. CDR1 and CDR2 from the germline V gene are MNHEY and SMNVEV (reference sequence). The CDR3 totals 14 residues. The DNA for the CDR3 is TGTGCCAGCAGTCAGGGATGGTCCTACAATGAGCAGTTCTTC. This gives the protein CASSQGWSYNEQFF.

This clonotype was observed a few times. The rearrangement links TRBV20-1 to TRBJ2-7; TRBD1 might be the D (5 bases). Germline-derived CDR1 and CDR2 are DFQATT and SNEGSKA (reference sequence). The CDR3 runs to 12 residues. V was shortened by 0 bases and J by 5 bases, with 8 bases between the two germline ends. The CDR3 sequence: CSARDWGHEQYF. The CDR3 DNA reads TGCAGTGCTAGAGATTGGGGCCACGAGCAGTACTTC.